Listed below are T cell receptor beta chains from one sample, sequenced in a study of memory CD4+ T cells and cytomegalovirus serostatus. The protocol was immunoSEQ multiplex PCR, while the TCRdb copy is restricted to in-frame clones and leaves out a portion. The sample has around 25,000 clones; about 70% are singletons. Sequencing used memory CD4+ T cells from blood. These receptors were obtained from an adult in good health and CMV-seronegative. Both conserved end residues are part of each CDR3. The D gene is left open where the match is weak. Part of the rows lack a size; the others show once, few, many or a class for expanded clones.

v_call	cdr3_length	clone_size	d_call	j_call	cdr3_aa	cdr3_nt
TRBV28	15	NA	TRBD2	TRBJ2-3	CASRPSGSRTDTQYF	TGTGCCAGCAGGCCTAGCGGGAGCAGGACAGATACGCAGTATTTT
TRBV7-8	12	NA	NA	TRBJ1-5	CASSPSNQPQHF	TGTGCCAGCAGCCCATCAAATCAGCCCCAGCATTTT
TRBV7-8	14	NA	TRBD2	TRBJ2-5	CASTLSGGQETQYF	TGTGCCAGCACCCTTAGCGGGGGGCAAGAGACCCAGTACTTC
TRBV19	14	NA	TRBD1	TRBJ1-2	CASSVGQGAGGYTF	TGTGCCAGTAGTGTCGGACAGGGGGCAGGTGGCTACACCTTC
TRBV21-1	19	NA	NA	TRBJ2-5	CASSKAPPKGNSSQETQYF	TGTGCCAGCAGCAAAGCCCCCCCGAAGGGGAACTCTAGCCAAGAGACCCAGTACTTC
TRBV4-2	18	NA	NA	TRBJ2-3	CASSLQIPTDTSTDTQYF	TGTGCCAGCAGCCTACAAATTCCCACAGACACCTCCACAGATACGCAGTATTTT
TRBV6-1	15	few	TRBD1	TRBJ1-5	CASSPTGGALQPQHF	TGTGCCAGCAGCCCGACAGGGGGCGCGCTGCAGCCCCAGCATTTT
TRBV18	15	NA	NA	TRBJ2-7	CASSPPNGVSYEQYF	TGTGCCAGCTCACCACCCAACGGGGTTTCCTACGAGCAGTACTTC
TRBV5-4	15	NA	TRBD1	TRBJ2-3	CASSRGQLGEDTQYF	TGTGCCAGCAGCAGGGGGCAGTTAGGTGAGGATACGCAGTATTTT
TRBV7-6	18	NA	TRBD2	TRBJ2-3	CASSLRPGGLASTDTQYF	TGTGCCAGCAGCTTAAGGCCGGGGGGACTAGCGAGCACAGATACGCAGTATTTT
TRBV7-9	16	NA	NA	TRBJ1-3	CASSLSGGSSGNTIYF	TGTGCCAGCAGCTTAAGTGGGGGAAGCTCTGGAAACACCATATATTTT
TRBV7-2	15	NA	TRBD2	TRBJ2-5	CASSWVAGSQETQYF	TGTGCCAGCAGCTGGGTAGCGGGAAGTCAAGAGACCCAGTACTTC
TRBV6-6	14	NA	TRBD1	TRBJ1-5	CASSRDSYNQPQHF	TGTGCCAGCAGCCGGGACAGTTACAATCAGCCCCAGCATTTT
TRBV28	14	NA	NA	TRBJ1-2	CASSRTGYNYGYTF	TGTGCCAGCAGTCGCACGGGGTATAACTATGGCTACACCTTC
TRBV7-2	14	NA	NA	TRBJ1-2	CASSLGYRDYGYTF	TGTGCCAGCAGCTTGGGTTACAGGGACTATGGCTACACCTTC
TRBV12-5	17	few	TRBD2	TRBJ2-1	CASGLVFTSGTYNEQFF	TGTGCTAGTGGTTTGGTATTCACTAGCGGCACCTACAATGAGCAGTTCTTC
TRBV30	14	NA	TRBD1	TRBJ2-6	CAWGRGPGANVLTF	TGTGCCTGGGGAAGGGGGCCTGGGGCCAACGTCCTGACTTTC
TRBV7-2	15	NA	NA	TRBJ1-4	CASTPAAATNEKLFF	TGTGCCAGCACCCCGGCGGCTGCAACTAATGAAAAACTGTTTTTT
TRBV11-3	13	NA	NA	TRBJ2-1	CASSLNTYNEQFF	TGTGCCAGCAGCTTAAACACATACAATGAGCAGTTCTTC
TRBV27	13	NA	NA	TRBJ2-2	CASSHRGSGELFF	TGTGCCAGCAGCCATCGGGGTTCCGGGGAGCTGTTTTTT
TRBV5-4	15	NA	TRBD1	TRBJ1-6	CASSPDRADNSPLHF	TGTGCCAGCAGCCCGGACAGGGCTGATAATTCACCCCTCCACTTT
TRBV5-4	13	once	NA	TRBJ2-7	CASSLNLVYEQYF	TGTGCCAGCAGCTTGAACTTAGTCTACGAGCAGTACTTC
TRBV5-1	14	NA	TRBD1	TRBJ1-4	CASTSRDRAEKLFF	TGCGCCAGCACCTCCCGGGACAGGGCCGAAAAACTGTTTTTT
TRBV7-2	15	NA	NA	TRBJ2-3	CASSLQGTSTDTQYF	TGTGCCAGCAGCTTACAGGGCACTAGCACAGATACGCAGTATTTT
TRBV19	16	NA	TRBD1	TRBJ2-7	CASSIGTGGIIYEQYF	TGTGCCAGTAGTATCGGGACAGGGGGTATTATCTACGAGCAGTACTTC
TRBV19	21	once	TRBD1	TRBJ2-2	CASRLGPGQRKILANTGELFF	TGTGCCAGTAGGCTGGGGCCGGGACAGAGAAAAATCTTAGCGAACACCGGGGAGCTGTTTTTT
TRBV19	16	NA	TRBD1	TRBJ1-2	CASSIDGRGLSYGYTF	TGTGCCAGTAGTATAGACGGCAGGGGGCTGAGCTATGGCTACACCTTC
TRBV9	16	NA	NA	TRBJ2-2	CASSVGGGGGSGELFF	TGTGCCAGCAGCGTAGGGGGGGGCGGCGGGTCCGGGGAGCTGTTTTTT
TRBV19	13	NA	TRBD1	TRBJ2-5	CASRSGGGETQYF	TGTGCCAGTAGATCAGGGGGCGGGGAGACCCAGTACTTC
TRBV10-3	13	few	NA	TRBJ2-7	CAISGQGSYEQYF	TGTGCCATCAGTGGGCAGGGCTCCTACGAGCAGTACTTC
TRBV29-1	13	NA	TRBD1	TRBJ1-2	CSVEDLRDRGGTF	TGCAGCGTTGAAGATCTCCGGGACAGGGGAGGCACCTTC
TRBV7-8	14	NA	TRBD2	TRBJ2-1	CASSLAPSGGALFF	TGTGCCAGCAGCTTAGCGCCTAGCGGGGGGGCTCTGTTCTTC
TRBV27	13	NA	NA	TRBJ1-1	CASSLYGGTEAFF	TGTGCCAGCAGTTTATATGGGGGAACTGAAGCTTTCTTT
TRBV19	15	NA	NA	TRBJ2-7	CASSIEEGGSYEQYF	TGTGCCAGTAGTATAGAAGAAGGGGGTTCCTACGAGCAGTACTTC
TRBV11-2	11	NA	NA	TRBJ2-3	CASSGADTQYF	TGTGCCAGCTCGGGTGCAGATACGCAGTATTTT
TRBV9	14	few	NA	TRBJ2-7	CASSPRTDIGEQYF	TGTGCCAGCAGCCCCCGGACTGACATAGGCGAGCAGTACTTC
TRBV23-1	13	few	TRBD1	TRBJ1-4	CASTRGTGEKLFF	TGCGCCAGCACCCGAGGGACAGGTGAAAAACTGTTTTTT
TRBV7-6	17	few	NA	TRBJ2-7	CASSSIVGGLDSYEQYF	TGTGCCAGCAGCTCCATAGTTGGCGGGCTTGACTCCTACGAGCAGTACTTC